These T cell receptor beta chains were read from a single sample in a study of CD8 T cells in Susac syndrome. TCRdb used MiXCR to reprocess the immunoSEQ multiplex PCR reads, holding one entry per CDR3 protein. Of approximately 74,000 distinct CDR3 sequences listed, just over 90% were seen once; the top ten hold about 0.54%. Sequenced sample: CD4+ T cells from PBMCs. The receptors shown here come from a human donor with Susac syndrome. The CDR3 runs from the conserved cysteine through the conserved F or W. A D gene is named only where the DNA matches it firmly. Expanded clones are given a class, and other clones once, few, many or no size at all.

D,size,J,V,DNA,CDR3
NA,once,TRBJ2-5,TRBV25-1,TGTGCCAGCTCTCGAGGAACCGGGAGTAGCCAAGAGACCCAGTACTTC,CASSRGTGSSQETQYF
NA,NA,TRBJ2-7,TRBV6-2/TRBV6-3,TGTGCCAGCAGTTATATGGGATACGAGCAGTACTTC,CASSYMGYEQYF
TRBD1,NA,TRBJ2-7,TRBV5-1,TGCGCCAGCAGCTTGGGACAGGGCGGGGAGCAGTACTTC,CASSLGQGGEQYF
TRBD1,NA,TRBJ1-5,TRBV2,TGTGCCACCCAGAGGGACAGTAATAGAAATCAGCCCCAGCATTTT,CATQRDSNRNQPQHF
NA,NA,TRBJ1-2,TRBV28,TGTGCCAGCAATTCAGGGCCGACGGCATTCTATGGCTACACCTTC,CASNSGPTAFYGYTF
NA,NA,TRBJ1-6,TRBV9,TGTGCCAGCAGCGTAGACAGAACATCACCCCTCCACTTT,CASSVDRTSPLHF
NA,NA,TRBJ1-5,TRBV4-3,TGCGCCAGCAGCCAAGACAGGGGAAGGCAGCCCCAGCATTTT,CASSQDRGRQPQHF
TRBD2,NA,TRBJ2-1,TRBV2,TGTGCCAGCAGTTTAGCGGGAGACCACTACAATGAGCAGTTCTTC,CASSLAGDHYNEQFF
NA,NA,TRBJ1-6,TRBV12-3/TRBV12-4,TGTGCCAGCAGCCCCAGACAGTATAATTCACCCCTCCACTTT,CASSPRQYNSPLHF
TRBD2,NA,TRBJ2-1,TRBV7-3,TGTGCCAGCAGCCTATCGGGACTAGCGGGAGACAATGAGCAGTTCTTC,CASSLSGLAGDNEQFF
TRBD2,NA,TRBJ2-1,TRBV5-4,TGTGCCAGCAGCCGACGATCTCCTAGCGGGAGGGCCCGGAATGAGCAGTTCTTC,CASSRRSPSGRARNEQFF
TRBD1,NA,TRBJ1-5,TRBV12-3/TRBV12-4,TGTGCCAGCAGTCCTCGACGACAGGGAATGTTCAATCAGCCCCAGCATTTT,CASSPRRQGMFNQPQHF
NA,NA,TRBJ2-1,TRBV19,TGTGCCAGTAGTATGTGGCGGCCGACCCGGGACAATGAGCAGTTCTTC,CASSMWRPTRDNEQFF
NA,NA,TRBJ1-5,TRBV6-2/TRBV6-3,TGTGCCAGCAGTTTTCAAGTCAATCAGCCCCAGCATTTT,CASSFQVNQPQHF
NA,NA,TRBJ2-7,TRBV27,TGTGCCAGCAGTTTATCTCCCGGGGTTTACTCCTACGAGCAGTACTTC,CASSLSPGVYSYEQYF
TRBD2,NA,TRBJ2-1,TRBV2,TGTGCCAGCAGCTCGACTAGCGGCTATAACAATGAGCAGTTCTTC,CASSSTSGYNNEQFF
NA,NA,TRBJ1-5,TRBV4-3,TGCGCCAGCAGCCAGAACCGTTGGACGGCCTATAGCAATCAGCCCCAGCATTTT,CASSQNRWTAYSNQPQHF
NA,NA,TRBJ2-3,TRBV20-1,TGCAGTGCTAGAAGCAGTCTGGGCACAGATACGCAGTATTTT,CSARSSLGTDTQYF
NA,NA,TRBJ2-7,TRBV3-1,TGTGCCAGCAGCCAACGCAGGGATCACTCCTACGAGCAGTACTTC,CASSQRRDHSYEQYF
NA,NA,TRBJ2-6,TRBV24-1,TGTGCCACCAGTGTCGGGGGCTCTGGGGCCAACGTCCTGACTTTC,CATSVGGSGANVLTF
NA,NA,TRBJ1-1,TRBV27,TGTGCCAGCGGTTGGAGGGTGAACACTGAAGCTTTCTTT,CASGWRVNTEAFF
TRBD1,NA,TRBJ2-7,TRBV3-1,TGTGCCAGCAGGCGACAGGGAGCAACCTACGAGCAGTACTTC,CASRRQGATYEQYF
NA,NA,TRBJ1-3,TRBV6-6,TGTGCCAGCAGTCAAGGTGGAAACACCATATATTTT,CASSQGGNTIYF
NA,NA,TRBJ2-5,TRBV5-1,TGCGCCAGCAGCTTGGGGGGGCAGCCCGCTAAAGAGACCCAGTACTTC,CASSLGGQPAKETQYF
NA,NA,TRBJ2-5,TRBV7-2,TGTGCCAGCAGCGCCACCTCGGGTTCGGGGACCCAGTACTTC,CASSATSGSGTQYF
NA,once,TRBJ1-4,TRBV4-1,TGCGCCAGCAGCCAAGGTTTCTTTGCAACTAATGAAAAACTGTTTTTT,CASSQGFFATNEKLFF
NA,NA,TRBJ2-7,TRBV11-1,TGTGCCAGCAGCGTAGCCGGAGGGCCCTACGAGCAGTACTTC,CASSVAGGPYEQYF